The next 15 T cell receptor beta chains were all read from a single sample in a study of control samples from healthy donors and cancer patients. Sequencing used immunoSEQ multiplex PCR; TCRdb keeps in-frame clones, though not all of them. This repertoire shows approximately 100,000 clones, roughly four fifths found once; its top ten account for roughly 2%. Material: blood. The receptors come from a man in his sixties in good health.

CDR3 nucleotides: TGTGCCAGCAGCTTCGGACAGGGATTTTCCCATGGCTACACCTTC. It specifies CASSFGQGFSHGYTF. This chain connects TRBV7-8 to TRBJ1-2, with TRBD1 matching 8 bases. The germline gives CDR1 SGHVS, CDR2 FQNEAQ. This CDR3 is built from 15 residues. V was clipped by 3 bases and J by 6 bases; unmatched bases: 9.

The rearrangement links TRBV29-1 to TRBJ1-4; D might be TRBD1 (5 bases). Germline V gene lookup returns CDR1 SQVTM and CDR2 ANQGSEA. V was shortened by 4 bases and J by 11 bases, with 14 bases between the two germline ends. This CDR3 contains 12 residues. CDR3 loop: CSVVLGGGKLFF. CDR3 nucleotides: TGCAGCGTTGTCCTTGGGGGGGGGAAACTGTTTTTT.

The CDR3 sequence is CASSVGLAGSYEQYF. In DNA form, the CDR3 reads TGTGCCAGCAGCGTAGGGCTAGCGGGGTCCTACGAGCAGTACTTC. This chain uses TRBV9 with TRBJ2-7, with TRBD2 matching over 9 bases. Germline CDR1 SGDLS, CDR2 YYNGEE. V trimming: 0 bases; J trimming: 1 base; junction bases outside the gene matches: 2. CDR3 size: 15 residues.

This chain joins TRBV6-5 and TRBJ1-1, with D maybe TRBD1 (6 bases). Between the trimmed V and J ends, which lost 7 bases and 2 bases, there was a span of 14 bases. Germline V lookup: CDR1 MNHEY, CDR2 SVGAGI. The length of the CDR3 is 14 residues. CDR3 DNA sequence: TGTGCCAGCAACTATCGGACAGCTAACACTGAAGCTTTCTTT. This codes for CASNYRTANTEAFF.

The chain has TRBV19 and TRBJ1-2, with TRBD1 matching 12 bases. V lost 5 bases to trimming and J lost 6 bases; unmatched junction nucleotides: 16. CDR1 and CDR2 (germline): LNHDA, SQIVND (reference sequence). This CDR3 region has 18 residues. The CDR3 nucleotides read TGTGCCAGTAGTCCGACGCGGCCAGGGACAGGGGGCATCGATGGCTACACCTTC. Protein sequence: CASSPTRPGTGGIDGYTF.

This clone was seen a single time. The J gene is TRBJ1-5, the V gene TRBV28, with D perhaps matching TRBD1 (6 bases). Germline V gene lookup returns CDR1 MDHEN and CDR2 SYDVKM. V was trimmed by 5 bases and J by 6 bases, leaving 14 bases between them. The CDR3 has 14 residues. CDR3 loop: CASSNSNRAQPQHF. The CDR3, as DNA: TGTGCCAGCAGTAATTCAAACAGGGCTCAGCCCCAGCATTTT.

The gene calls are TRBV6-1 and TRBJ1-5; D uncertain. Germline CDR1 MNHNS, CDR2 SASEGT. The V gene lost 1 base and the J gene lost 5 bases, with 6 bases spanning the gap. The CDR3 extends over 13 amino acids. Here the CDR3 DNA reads TGTGCCAGCAGTGAAGACCGAGATCAGCCCCAGCATTTT. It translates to CASSEDRDQPQHF.

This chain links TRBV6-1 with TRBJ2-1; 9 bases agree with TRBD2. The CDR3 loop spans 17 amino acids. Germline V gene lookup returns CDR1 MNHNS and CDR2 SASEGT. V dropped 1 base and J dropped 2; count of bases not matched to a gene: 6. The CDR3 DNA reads TGTGCCAGCAGTGAAGAGACTAGCGGATTCGCCTACAATGAGCAGTTCTTC. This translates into CASSEETSGFAYNEQFF.

The CDR3 spells CASTPGQFQPQHF. The CDR3 coding sequence is TGTGCCAGCACCCCGGGCCAGTTCCAGCCCCAGCATTTT. The chain recombines TRBV12-3 or TRBV12-4 with TRBJ1-5, with D hard to call. Trimming cost V 7 bases and J 7 bases, with 14 bases left between them. CDR3 length: 13 residues.

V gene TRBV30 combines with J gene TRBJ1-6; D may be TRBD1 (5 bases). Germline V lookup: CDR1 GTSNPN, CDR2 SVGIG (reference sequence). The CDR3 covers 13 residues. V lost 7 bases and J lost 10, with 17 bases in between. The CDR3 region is CAYTGTWGSPLHF. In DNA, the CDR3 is TGTGCCTACACCGGGACTTGGGGGTCACCCCTCCACTTT. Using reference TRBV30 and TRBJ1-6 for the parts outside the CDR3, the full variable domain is SQTIHQWPATLVQPVGSPLSLECTVEGTSNPNLYWYRQAAGRGLQLLFYSVGIGQISSEVPQNLSASRPQDRQFILSSKKLLLSDSGFYLCAYTGTWGSPLHFGNGTRLTVT.

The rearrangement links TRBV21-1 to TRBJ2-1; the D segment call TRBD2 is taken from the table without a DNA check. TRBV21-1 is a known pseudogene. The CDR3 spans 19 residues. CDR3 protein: CASSKEVASPSGSNNEQFF. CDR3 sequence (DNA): TGTGCCAGCAGCAAAGAGGTAGCTTCCCCTAGCGGGTCAAACAATGAGCAGTTCTTC.

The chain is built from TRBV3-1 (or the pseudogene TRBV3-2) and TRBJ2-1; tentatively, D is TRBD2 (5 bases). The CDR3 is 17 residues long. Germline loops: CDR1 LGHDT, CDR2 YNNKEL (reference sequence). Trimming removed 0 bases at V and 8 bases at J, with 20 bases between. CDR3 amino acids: CASSQDSGDRGNHEQFF. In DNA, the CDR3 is TGTGCCAGCAGCCAAGATTCAGGCGATAGAGGGAACCATGAGCAGTTCTTC.

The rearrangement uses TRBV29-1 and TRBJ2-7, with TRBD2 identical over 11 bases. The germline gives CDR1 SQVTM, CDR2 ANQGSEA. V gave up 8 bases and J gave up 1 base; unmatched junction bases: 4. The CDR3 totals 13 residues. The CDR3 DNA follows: TGCAGCTCCCGGACTAGCGGGTCCTACGAGCAGTACTTC. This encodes CSSRTSGSYEQYF.

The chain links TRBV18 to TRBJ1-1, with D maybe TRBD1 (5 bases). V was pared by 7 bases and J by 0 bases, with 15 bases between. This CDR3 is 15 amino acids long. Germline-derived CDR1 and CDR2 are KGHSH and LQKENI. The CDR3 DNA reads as TGTGCCAGCTGCCCGACAGCAGCCATGAACACTGAAGCTTTCTTT. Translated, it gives CASCPTAAMNTEAFF.

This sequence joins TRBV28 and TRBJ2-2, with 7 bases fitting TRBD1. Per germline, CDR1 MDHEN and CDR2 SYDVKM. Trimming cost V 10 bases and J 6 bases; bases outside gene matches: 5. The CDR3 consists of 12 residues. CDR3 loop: CATNRGSGELFF. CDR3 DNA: TGTGCCACCAACAGGGGCTCCGGGGAGCTGTTTTTT.